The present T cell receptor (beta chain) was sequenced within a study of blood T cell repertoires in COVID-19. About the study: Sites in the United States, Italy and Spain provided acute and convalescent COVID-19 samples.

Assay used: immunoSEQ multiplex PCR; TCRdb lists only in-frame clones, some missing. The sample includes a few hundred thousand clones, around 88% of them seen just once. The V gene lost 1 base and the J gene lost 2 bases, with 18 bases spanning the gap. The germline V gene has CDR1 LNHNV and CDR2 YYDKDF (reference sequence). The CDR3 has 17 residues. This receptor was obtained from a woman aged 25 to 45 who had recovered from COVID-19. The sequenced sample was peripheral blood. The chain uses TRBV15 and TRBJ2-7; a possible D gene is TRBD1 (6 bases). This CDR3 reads CATSRGGGLGRAYEQYF. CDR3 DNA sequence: TGTGCCACCAGCAGAGGAGGGGGTCTCGGCAGAGCCTACGAGCAGTACTTC.